These 18 T cell receptor beta chains were sequenced from one sample in a study of CXCR3-negative and CXCR3-positive naive CD8 T cells (dated by TCRdb to between 2018 and 2020). The sequencer listed for this sample is NextSeq 550. The Human TCR Profiling Kit (MiLaboratory) was used to make UMI-labeled 5' RACE TRB cDNA libraries. With the reads reprocessed by TCRdb, a single entry stands for each CDR3 protein sequence and no DNA is reported. The sample's records list 100,000 to 150,000 distinct CDR3 sequences. 0.25% to 0.35% of the sample rests with the top ten. Sequencing was performed on naive CXCR3- CD8+ T cells from blood. In the paper's terms, the cell subset or site label means: CD45RO-CCR7+CD27+CD95- naive CD8+ T cells lacking CXCR3 (TNR3-). The origin of the receptors is a human donor in good health. Some clones in this sample may be carry-over from other donors' samples.

J is TRBJ1-1 and V is TRBV13. Germline-derived CDR1 and CDR2 are PRHDT and FYEKMQ (reference sequence). The CDR3 consists of 12 residues. The CDR3 is CASSVGGTEAFF.

J is TRBJ1-1 and V is TRBV7-9. The CDR3 totals 15 residues. Germline assignment: CDR1 SEHNR and CDR2 FQNEAQ (reference sequence). The CDR3: CASSDARGLNTEAFF.

The V and J genes are TRBV28 and TRBJ2-3; absent DNA, TCRdb's TRBD2 call cannot be checked. Germline values: CDR1 MDHEN, CDR2 SYDVKM. This CDR3 has 15 residues. CDR3 amino acids: CASRELAVITDTQYF. The variable domain in full, with the rest retrieved from reference TRBV28 and TRBJ2-3, is DVKVTQSSRYLVKRTGEKVFLECVQDMDHENMFWYRQDPGLGLRLIYFSYDVKMKEKGDIPEGYSVSREKKERFSLILESASTNQTSMYLCASRELAVITDTQYFGPGTRLTVL.

V usage is TRBV3-1 and J usage is TRBJ2-2. Per the germline V gene, CDR1 is LGHDT and CDR2 is YNNKEL (reference sequence). The CDR3 totals 13 residues. The CDR3 region is CASSHDNRWELFF.

This chain joins TRBV12-3 or TRBV12-4 and TRBJ2-5; TCRdb outputs TRBD2, but without DNA this stays unchecked. This CDR3 has 14 residues. CDR3: CASLSGDLQETQYF.

The CDR3 sequence: CASSPGTGVYNEQFF. This rearrangement joins TRBV27 to TRBJ2-1; TCRdb gives TRBD1 as the D gene, but with no DNA this cannot be confirmed. The CDR3 covers 15 residues. Germline-derived CDR1 and CDR2 are MNHEY and SMNVEV (reference sequence).

This chain uses TRBV12-3 or TRBV12-4 with TRBJ1-1; checking the TCRdb D call of TRBD1 is not possible without DNA. The CDR3 consists of 14 residues. CDR3 amino acids: CASSPTGMHTEAFF.

The rearrangement links TRBV28 to TRBJ2-5; TCRdb's D call, TRBD1, is unchecked because there is no DNA. This CDR3 has 16 residues. The germline V gene has CDR1 MDHEN and CDR2 SYDVKM. Here the CDR3 reads CASTADRDRGGETQYF.

The rearrangement joins TRBV5-1 to TRBJ2-1; TCRdb's assignment of TRBD1 cannot be checked, as there is no DNA. CDR1 is SGHRS and CDR2 is YFSETQ in the germline V gene. The CDR3 spans 14 residues. CDR3 region: CASSTGQGANEQFF.

This chain links TRBV5-5 with TRBJ1-2; the TCRdb D gene call, TRBD1, has no DNA to confirm it. The CDR3 totals 17 residues. CDR1 SGHKS and CDR2 YYEKEE come from the germline V gene (reference sequence). CDR3: CASSLVQVPNPNYGYTF.

The rearrangement uses TRBV20-1 and TRBJ2-3; TCRdb's D call, TRBD1, is unchecked because there is no DNA. CDR1 and CDR2 from the germline V gene are DFQATT and SNEGSKA (reference sequence). The CDR3 sequence is 17 residues long. The CDR3 loop is CSARDPRRGLYTDTQYF.

The gene calls are TRBV5-1 and TRBJ2-1; TCRdb outputs TRBD2, but without DNA this stays unchecked. This CDR3 has 13 residues. Germline V gene data show CDR1 as SGHRS and CDR2 as YFSETQ. The CDR3 is CASSLVLGSEQFF.

The V call is TRBV9, the J call TRBJ2-7; TCRdb's assignment of TRBD1 cannot be checked, as there is no DNA. The CDR3 length is 15 residues. Germline CDR1 SGDLS, CDR2 YYNGEE. CDR3 region: CASSVPGHHRYEQYF.

This sequence joins TRBV9 and TRBJ2-7; the D call of TRBD2 rests on TCRdb alone, since no DNA is present to check it. In germline, CDR1 is SGDLS, CDR2 YYNGEE. The CDR3 length is 16 residues. CDR3 loop: CASSAGLAGVWYEQYF.

J is TRBJ2-5 and V is TRBV29-1; TCRdb names TRBD1, which stays unverified in the absence of DNA. CDR3 length: 15 amino acids. CDR1 is SQVTM and CDR2 is ANQGSEA in the germline V gene. CDR3 residues: CSVERRGDFQETQYF.

The gene calls are TRBV29-1 and TRBJ2-1; TCRdb reports TRBD1, a call that lacks DNA to check it against. This CDR3 spans 14 amino acids. CDR1 SQVTM and CDR2 ANQGSEA come from the germline V gene. CDR3 sequence reads: CSASGWTPGGEQFF.

The chain has TRBV7-6 and TRBJ2-2; the D gene TCRdb calls, TRBD1, cannot be checked with no DNA. In germline, CDR1 is SGHVS, CDR2 FNYEAQ. The CDR3 spans 21 residues. CDR3 residues: CATSSPSVIRTTTSNTGELFF.

The V call is TRBV20-1, the J call TRBJ2-5; TCRdb's D call, TRBD2, is unchecked because there is no DNA. Germline V gives CDR1 DFQATT, CDR2 SNEGSKA (reference sequence). The CDR3 spans 15 residues. CDR3 residues: CSAKGLAGGGETQYF.